The entry that follows covers one T cell receptor beta chain sequence. What it binds is unknown. The data originate from a study of blood T cells in healthy people across ages. The study, taken as a whole, reports: Changes in expanded clonotypes were possibly confounded, as the CMV status of donors was unknown.

A J-beta primer mix and a sample-barcoded 5' primer were used in a second PCR of about 7 to 11 cycles. TCRdb redid the calling of the 5' RACE reads with MiXCR, one entry per CDR3 protein. The profile shows hundreds of thousands of distinct CDR3 sequences, 40% to 65% of them singletons. V was clipped by 8 bases and J by 2 bases; unmatched bases: 16. From germline, CDR1 is MDHEN and CDR2 SYDVKM. The CDR3 has 18 amino acids. Sample: blood. The receptor was derived from a woman older than 75 in good health. The chain links TRBV28 to TRBJ2-3, with TRBD2 matching 10 bases. The DNA of the CDR3 is TGTGCCAGCGGGGGAGCGGGGGGGCCCTCATACACCACAGATACGCAGTATTTT. It is translated as CASGGAGGPSYTTDTQYF.